This is a list of T cell receptor beta chains from one sample in a study of blood T cell repertoires in COVID-19. TCRdb keeps only in-frame clones here, not all; method: immunoSEQ multiplex PCR. Counted here are about 200,000 clones, nearly 90% occurring once; the ten biggest clones make up 15% to 20%. Sequenced: peripheral blood. Every receptor here comes from a man aged 45-65 years with COVID-19, enrolled during active disease. The CDR3 runs from the conserved cysteine through the conserved F or W. D genes are given only for firm matches. Not every row has a clone size; where given, it reads once, few, many or a size class.

J gene: TRBJ1-2; clone size: NA; V gene: TRBV27; D gene: NA; CDR3 protein: CASSLLPHREGYTF; CDR3 DNA: TGTGCCAGCAGTTTACTGCCCCATCGCGAGGGCTACACCTTC
J gene: TRBJ2-2; clone size: NA; V gene: TRBV10-1; D gene: NA; CDR3 protein: CASSGLGMGSGELFF; CDR3 DNA: TGCGCCAGCAGTGGACTAGGGATGGGGTCCGGGGAGCTGTTTTTT
J gene: TRBJ1-2; clone size: once; V gene: TRBV29-1; D gene: NA; CDR3 protein: CSVEEGGKGYGYTF; CDR3 DNA: TGCAGCGTTGAAGAGGGAGGGAAGGGCTATGGCTACACCTTC
J gene: TRBJ2-5; clone size: few; V gene: TRBV9; D gene: TRBD1; CDR3 protein: CASSGTSTGLETQYF; CDR3 DNA: TGTGCCAGCAGCGGGACCTCGACAGGGCTAGAGACCCAGTACTTC
J gene: TRBJ1-2; clone size: NA; V gene: TRBV5-1; D gene: NA; CDR3 protein: CASTDVGLGYTF; CDR3 DNA: TGCGCCAGCACCGACGTGGGACTTGGCTACACCTTC
J gene: TRBJ2-2; clone size: NA; V gene: TRBV6-1; D gene: TRBD2; CDR3 protein: CASSDPLAGDGELFF; CDR3 DNA: TGTGCCAGCAGTGACCCACTAGCGGGAGACGGGGAGCTGTTTTTT
J gene: TRBJ2-1; clone size: NA; V gene: TRBV7-2; D gene: NA; CDR3 protein: CASSTPSETHEQFF; CDR3 DNA: TGTGCCAGCAGCACCCCTAGCGAAACCCATGAGCAGTTCTTC
J gene: TRBJ2-1; clone size: NA; V gene: TRBV5-4; D gene: TRBD2; CDR3 protein: CASTLLAGPYNEQFF; CDR3 DNA: TGTGCCAGCACCCTACTAGCGGGACCGTACAATGAGCAGTTCTTC
J gene: TRBJ2-7; clone size: many; V gene: TRBV19; D gene: TRBD2; CDR3 protein: CASKGTSGVYEQYF; CDR3 DNA: TGTGCCAGTAAGGGTACTAGCGGGGTCTACGAGCAGTACTTC
J gene: TRBJ2-7; clone size: NA; V gene: TRBV2; D gene: TRBD1; CDR3 protein: CASRQGAGYEQYF; CDR3 DNA: TGTGCCAGCAGACAGGGGGCGGGCTACGAGCAGTACTTC
J gene: TRBJ1-1; clone size: NA; V gene: TRBV30; D gene: NA; CDR3 protein: CAWRAFEEMNTEAFF; CDR3 DNA: TGTGCCTGGAGAGCCTTCGAGGAGATGAACACTGAAGCTTTCTTT
J gene: TRBJ1-2; clone size: few; V gene: TRBV28; D gene: NA; CDR3 protein: CASTPDRNYGYTF; CDR3 DNA: TGTGCCAGCACCCCGGACAGAAACTATGGCTACACCTTC
J gene: TRBJ1-2; clone size: NA; V gene: TRBV5-1; D gene: TRBD1; CDR3 protein: CASSLGRQGNGYTF; CDR3 DNA: TGCGCCAGCAGCTTGGGCCGACAGGGGAATGGCTACACCTTC
J gene: TRBJ1-2; clone size: NA; V gene: TRBV3-1/TRBV3-2; D gene: TRBD1; CDR3 protein: CASSHDRGQGYGYTF; CDR3 DNA: TGTGCCAGCAGCCACGACAGGGGGCAGGGCTATGGCTACACCTTC
J gene: TRBJ1-4; clone size: NA; V gene: TRBV10-3; D gene: TRBD1; CDR3 protein: CAISQGAQGEKLFF; CDR3 DNA: TGTGCCATCAGCCAGGGGGCTCAGGGTGAAAAACTGTTTTTT
J gene: TRBJ1-2; clone size: NA; V gene: TRBV14; D gene: NA; CDR3 protein: CASSQQGIWSPNYGYTF; CDR3 DNA: TGTGCCAGCAGCCAACAGGGCATATGGTCTCCTAACTATGGCTACACCTTC
J gene: TRBJ1-2; clone size: NA; V gene: TRBV19; D gene: TRBD1; CDR3 protein: CASRSKGRGDYGYTF; CDR3 DNA: TGTGCCAGCCGGAGTAAGGGCAGGGGGGACTATGGCTACACCTTC
J gene: TRBJ1-5; clone size: NA; V gene: TRBV4-2; D gene: NA; CDR3 protein: CASSQDRGEPEPQHF; CDR3 DNA: TGTGCCAGCAGCCAAGATCGGGGGGAGCCGGAGCCCCAGCATTTT
J gene: TRBJ1-4; clone size: NA; V gene: TRBV27; D gene: TRBD1; CDR3 protein: CASSPDRVKLFF; CDR3 DNA: TGTGCCAGCAGCCCCGACAGGGTAAAACTGTTTTTT
J gene: TRBJ2-3; clone size: NA; V gene: TRBV5-1; D gene: TRBD2; CDR3 protein: CASSLVSRGSADTQYF; CDR3 DNA: TGCGCCAGCAGCTTGGTATCGCGGGGGAGCGCAGATACGCAGTATTTT